This T cell receptor (beta chain) is drawn from a study of T cell repertoires in cytomegalovirus infection. Study in general: Public TCR beta signatures were indicative of both CMV infection and a matching HLA type.

The table lists this clonotype with many counts. This CDR3 is 15 amino acids long. Trimming took 6 bases from V and 5 from J; bases not matched to a gene: 8. CDR1 and CDR2 (germline): SGHTA, FQGNSA. TCRdb itself ran the reads through MiXCR, one entry per CDR3 protein. In the table there are approximately 700,000 distinct CDR3 sequences, 35% of which are singletons. The sequence was collected from a human donor in good health (CMV status not recorded). Some clones in this sample may be carry-over from other donors' samples. This rearrangement joins TRBV7-2 to TRBJ2-1; 9 nucleotides align to TRBD2. The sample taken for sequencing was PBMCs. CDR3 nucleotides: TGTGCCAGCAGTATAAGCGGGGGGCCCAACAATGAGCAGTTCTTC. It translates to CASSISGGPNNEQFF. The entire variable domain, with the rest obtained from reference TRBV7-2 and TRBJ2-1, is as follows: GAGVSQSPSNKVTEKGKDVELRCDPISGHTALYWYRQSLGQGLEFLIYFQGNSAPDKSGLPSDRFSAERTGGSVSTLTIQRTQQEDSAVYLCASSISGGPNNEQFFGPGTRLTVL.